This TCR beta chain was identified during a study of T cell changes during pregnancy in multiple sclerosis. The table came from immunoSEQ multiplex PCR; TCRdb's copy has only in-frame clones and leaves some out. The sample includes some 68,000 clones, just over 90% of them seen just once. Germline V gives CDR1 SGDLS, CDR2 YYNGEE. There are 15 residues in the CDR3. V trimming: 7 bases; J trimming: 0 bases; junction bases outside the gene matches: 5. This sequence joins TRBV9 and TRBJ2-1; 9 nucleotides align to TRBD1. The TCR was taken from a female donor with multiple sclerosis, enrolled in a pregnancy study. This specimen consisted of peripheral blood, obtained in the second trimester of pregnancy. The CDR3 bases are TGTGCCAGCGGGGGGGGACAGGGCTCCTACAATGAGCAGTTCTTC. Protein product: CASGGGQGSYNEQFF.